The 15 T cell receptor beta chains below come from one sample, sequenced in a study of T cell responses to AZD1222 COVID-19 vaccine. Sequenced by immunoSEQ multiplex PCR; TCRdb stores in-frame clones only, minus some. The table lists roughly 77,000 clones, approximately 85% of them singletons. This specimen consisted of peripheral blood, obtained on day 0 of MenACWY control vaccination. The receptor set was obtained from an adult in good health.

The chain couples TRBV5-4 to TRBJ1-1; D remains unclear. V lost 0 bases to trimming and J lost 2 bases, with 5 bases between them. Per germline, CDR1 SGHNT and CDR2 YYREEE (reference sequence). This CDR3 has 13 amino acids. As DNA, the CDR3 is TGTGCCAGCAGCTTGGCCAGTAACACTGAAGCTTTCTTT. Its translation: CASSLASNTEAFF.

The genes are TRBV3-1 (or the pseudogene TRBV3-2) and TRBJ1-1; the match to TRBD1 covers 7 bases. Germline assignment: CDR1 LGHDT and CDR2 YNNKEL (reference sequence). The CDR3 loop spans 14 amino acids. Trimming took 4 bases from V and 7 from J; bases not matched to a gene: 9. In DNA form, the CDR3 reads TGTGCCAGCAGCCCCCGACAGGGTACGGATGAAGCTTTCTTT. Encoded protein: CASSPRQGTDEAFF.

This CDR3 reads CASSVPGQGIQETQYF. DNA for the CDR3: TGTGCCAGCAGCGTACCGGGACAGGGGATCCAAGAGACCCAGTACTTC. V is TRBV5-6 and J is TRBJ2-5; 10 positions match TRBD1. J lost 1 base, V lost 4 bases, and 7 bases had no gene match. Germline assignment: CDR1 SGHDT and CDR2 YYEEEE. This CDR3 is 16 amino acids long.

V usage is TRBV7-9 and J usage is TRBJ1-2; a weak D match, TRBD1 (6 bases). The germline V and J ends were trimmed by 7 bases and 6 bases, with 21 bases remaining between them. Germline V gene data show CDR1 as SEHNR and CDR2 as FQNEAQ (reference sequence). CDR3 length equals 15 residues. CDR3 region: CASTSRGGREDGYTF. DNA for the CDR3: TGTGCCAGCACCTCACGGGGGGGGCGCGAGGATGGCTACACCTTC. The whole variable domain, remainder taken from reference TRBV7-9 and TRBJ1-2, is DTGVSQNPRHKITKRGQNVTFRCDPISEHNRLYWYRQTLGQGPEFLTYFQNEAQLEKSRLLSDRFSAERPKGSFSTLEIQRTEQGDSAMYLCASTSRGGREDGYTFGSGTRLTVV.

The chain carries TRBV7-3 and TRBJ1-1, with D maybe TRBD1 (5 bases). V dropped 6 bases and J dropped 6 bases, with 14 bases sitting between them. The CDR3 sequence is 13 residues long. CDR1 and CDR2 (germline): SGHTA, FQGTGA. The CDR3: CASSPGPSAEAFF. The CDR3 DNA reads TGTGCCAGCAGTCCGGGACCGAGCGCTGAAGCTTTCTTT.

The chain is built from TRBV6-5 and TRBJ2-7; 7 bases line up with TRBD2. CDR3 length: 14 residues. Trimming took 1 base from V and 4 from J; bases not matched to a gene: 4. Germline V lookup: CDR1 MNHEY, CDR2 SVGAGI. CDR3 sequence reads: CASSYWGGEYEQYF. The CDR3 region has the DNA TGTGCCAGCAGTTACTGGGGAGGGGAATACGAGCAGTACTTC.

The gene calls are TRBV6-5 and TRBJ2-1, with a tentative D call TRBD2 (6 bases). CDR3 size: 15 residues. V lost 5 bases and J lost 0, with 11 bases in between. Per germline, CDR1 MNHEY and CDR2 SVGAGI. The CDR3, as DNA: TGTGCCAGCAGTCCGTCGACTAGCTCCTACAATGAGCAGTTCTTC. Residues: CASSPSTSSYNEQFF.

This chain connects TRBV11-3 to TRBJ2-3; 13 bases map to TRBD2. V shed 5 bases and J 2 bases; nucleotides not matched to a gene: 7. The CDR3 runs to 17 residues. The germline V gene has CDR1 SGHNT and CDR2 YENEEA. In nucleotides, the CDR3 is TGTGCCAGCAGCCTCCGACTAGCGGGGGGCCCCACAGATACGCAGTATTTT. Translating it yields CASSLRLAGGPTDTQYF.

The V and J genes are TRBV4-3 and TRBJ1-2; D possibly corresponds to TRBD1 (5 bases). The CDR3 consists of 14 residues. Germline CDR1 LGHNA, CDR2 YSLEER. Trimming removed 0 bases at V and 6 bases at J, with 11 bases between. The CDR3 sequence: CASSQDQTGHGYTF. CDR3 sequence (DNA): TGCGCCAGCAGCCAAGATCAAACAGGCCATGGCTACACCTTC.

The genes are TRBV4-1 and TRBJ2-2, with D perhaps assigned TRBD1 or TRBD2 (5 bases each). The CDR3 has 17 amino acids. V shed 5 bases and J shed 0 bases, with 16 bases lying between them. Germline V gives CDR1 MGHRA, CDR2 YSYEKL. This CDR3 is CASSTRVGETNTGELFF. The CDR3 nucleotides read TGCGCCAGCAGCACAAGAGTGGGGGAAACGAACACCGGGGAGCTGTTTTTT.

The J gene is TRBJ1-5, the V gene TRBV15; TRBD1 might be the D (5 bases). Between the trimmed V and J ends, which lost 0 bases and 4 bases, there was a span of 7 bases. The germline V gene has CDR1 LNHNV and CDR2 YYDKDF (reference sequence). The CDR3 sequence is 14 residues long. The CDR3 region has the DNA TGTGCCACCAGCAGAGATCGGGGGAATCAGCCCCAGCATTTT. It encodes CATSRDRGNQPQHF.

This sequence joins TRBV7-3 and TRBJ2-2; D possibly corresponds to TRBD2 (6 bases). There are 16 residues in the CDR3. Germline V lookup: CDR1 SGHTA, CDR2 FQGTGA. V lost 5 bases, J lost 5 bases, and 18 bases lay in between. The CDR3 protein is CASSPTSGVSTGELFF. In DNA, the CDR3 is TGTGCCAGCAGCCCGACGTCGGGGGTTTCTACCGGGGAGCTGTTTTTT. The variable domain in full, completed from reference TRBV7-3 and TRBJ2-2, reads GAGVSQTPSNKVTEKGKYVELRCDPISGHTALYWYRQSLGQGPEFLIYFQGTGAADDSGLPNDRFFAVRPEGSVSTLKIQRTERGDSAVYLCASSPTSGVSTGELFFGEGSRLTVL.

This chain uses TRBV28 with TRBJ2-7; no clear D gene. The CDR3 loop spans 11 amino acids. CDR1 and CDR2 (germline): MDHEN, SYDVKM. Trimming removed 3 bases at V and 2 bases at J, with 2 bases between. As DNA, the CDR3 is TGTGCCAGCAGTTTGACCTACGAGCAGTACTTC. Translation: CASSLTYEQYF.

The rearrangement links TRBV11-2 to TRBJ1-3; no definite D call. Germline V CDR1 and CDR2: SGHAT, FQNNGV. V shed 0 bases and J shed 2 bases, with 8 bases lying between them. The CDR3 is 15 residues long. CDR3 region: CASSLEGGTGNTIYF. The CDR3 bases are TGTGCCAGCAGCTTAGAGGGCGGGACTGGAAACACCATATATTTT.

This clone appeared once. The CDR3: CASSSRGGEETQYF. The CDR3 bases are TGTGCCAGCAGCTCCCGGGGCGGCGAGGAGACCCAGTACTTC. This chain joins TRBV7-9 and TRBJ2-5; D may correspond to TRBD1 or TRBD2 (5 bases each). The CDR3 contains 14 residues. The V gene's germline CDR1 is SEHNR and CDR2 FQNEAQ (reference sequence). V lost 4 bases, J lost 5 bases, and 14 bases lay in between.